There are a few counts of the clone carrying this T cell receptor beta chain. Its antigen is unidentified. This record comes from a study of shared clonotypes between healthy human individuals. Naive CD45RA+ and memory CD45RA-negative subsets were split from CD4+ cells. The CDR3 sequence is 14 residues long. The V gene's germline CDR1 is WNHNN and CDR2 SYGVQD (reference sequence). J gave up 1 base and V 6 bases, and 5 bases lay outside the gene matches. Clones were sequenced by immunoSEQ multiplex PCR, and TCRdb holds only the in-frame ones, with some missing. The sample records under 750,000 clones, 72% being singletons. Study-level findings and limits: The generation probabilities recorded for non-shared clonotypes fell below those of clonotypes shared by all four donors.

The chain couples TRBV10-1 to TRBJ2-7; 8 bases fit TRBD2. The clonotype was recovered from a woman aged 25 to 39 in good health. The sample comprised memory CD4+ T cells sorted from blood. Regarding subset: CD45RA-negative fraction. CDR3 in amino acids: CASSQTSASYEQYF. CDR3 DNA sequence: TGCGCCAGCAGCCAGACTAGCGCATCCTACGAGCAGTACTTC.